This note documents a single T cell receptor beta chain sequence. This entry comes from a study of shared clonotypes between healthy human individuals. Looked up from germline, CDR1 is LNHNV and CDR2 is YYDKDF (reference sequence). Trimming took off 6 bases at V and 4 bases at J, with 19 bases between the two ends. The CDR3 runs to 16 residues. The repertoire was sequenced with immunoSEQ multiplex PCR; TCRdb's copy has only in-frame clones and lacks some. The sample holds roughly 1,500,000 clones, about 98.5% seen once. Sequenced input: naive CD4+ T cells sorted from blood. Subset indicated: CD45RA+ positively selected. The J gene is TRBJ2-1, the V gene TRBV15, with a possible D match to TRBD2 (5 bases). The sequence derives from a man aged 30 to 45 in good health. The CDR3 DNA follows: TGTGCCACCAGGGGCTCCTTCGTTGGCGGGTACAATGAGCAGTTCTTC. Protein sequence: CATRGSFVGGYNEQFF.